This entry is about one T cell receptor beta chain. TCRdb's copy holds only in-frame clones and misses some; the assay was immunoSEQ multiplex PCR. The sample shows tens of thousands of clones, about nine tenths of them seen only once. The entry originates in a study of T cell changes during pregnancy in multiple sclerosis. The source material was peripheral blood, sampled in the first trimester of pregnancy. The clonotype originates from a female donor in good health, enrolled as a control in a pregnancy study.

CDR3 amino acids: CASSQNLYGYTF. The CDR3, as DNA: TGTGCCAGCAGTCAGAATCTCTATGGCTACACCTTC. The chain joins TRBV6-5 to TRBJ1-2; no reliable D call. The CDR3 has 12 amino acids. Germline V lookup: CDR1 MNHEY, CDR2 SVGAGI. The germline V and J ends were trimmed by 5 bases and 4 bases, with 8 bases remaining between them.